The 9 T cell receptor beta chains presented below share a single source sample, sequenced in a study of glioma-infiltrating T cells after dendritic cell vaccination. Assay: immunoSEQ multiplex PCR; the TCRdb copy retains only in-frame clones and omits some. Among about 82,000 clones listed, 80% to 90% were seen once. The material sequenced was blood, taken before dendritic cell vaccination. The origin of the receptors is a human donor with glioblastoma.

The sample holds one count of this clone. The chain has TRBV30 and TRBJ2-1; TRBD2 matches at 16 bases. Germline values: CDR1 GTSNPN, CDR2 SVGIG (reference sequence). The V segment lost 7 bases and the J segment 12 bases; nucleotides outside the gene matches: 15. The CDR3 has 16 residues. The CDR3 here is CASTPSGTSGRGGQFF. CDR3 coding DNA: TGTGCCTCCACCCCCTCCGGGACTAGCGGGAGGGGGGGGCAGTTCTTC.

The J gene is TRBJ2-3, the V gene TRBV19, with TRBD2 as a possible D gene (5 bases). The V end lost 1 base, the J end lost 1 base, and 9 bases lay between the germline ends. This CDR3 has 15 residues. Germline lookup yields CDR1 LNHDA and CDR2 SQIVND (reference sequence). CDR3 in DNA: TGTGCCAGTAGTATAGCGGGAACGGGCACAGATACGCAGTATTTT. Translated: CASSIAGTGTDTQYF.

This sequence joins TRBV15 and TRBJ1-1; D might be TRBD1 (5 bases). CDR3 length equals 17 residues. The V and J ends lost 0 bases and 1 base respectively, with 15 bases between them. Germline values: CDR1 LNHNV, CDR2 YYDKDF (reference sequence). CDR3 in DNA: TGTGCCACCAGCAGAGATCGGGTAGACAGAAAGAACACTGAAGCTTTCTTT. It codes for CATSRDRVDRKNTEAFF.

The V gene is TRBV5-1, the J gene TRBJ2-5; 13 bases are a match to TRBD2. J was trimmed by 5 bases and V by 4 bases; bases with no gene match: 8. Germline V gene sequence: CDR1 SGHRS, CDR2 YFSETQ. The CDR3 loop spans 16 amino acids. Here the CDR3 DNA reads TGCGCCAGCAGCAAAACCGGGACTAGCGGGGCGGAGACCCAGTACTTC. Encoded protein: CASSKTGTSGAETQYF.

The rearrangement joins TRBV6-5 to TRBJ1-2; 9 nucleotides match TRBD1. V lost 6 bases to trimming and J lost 6 bases; unmatched junction nucleotides: 11. Per germline, CDR1 MNHEY and CDR2 SVGAGI. The CDR3 covers 15 residues. The CDR3 bases are TGTGCCAGCAGATCTAATACAGGGGGCGCGGATGGCTACACCTTC. Its protein is CASRSNTGGADGYTF.

The chain combines TRBV5-5 with TRBJ2-5; D uncertain. This CDR3 comprises 15 residues. V lost 0 bases, J lost 1 base, and 10 bases lay in between. CDR1 is SGHKS and CDR2 is YYEKEE in the germline V gene (reference sequence). CDR3 in amino acids: CASSLGVQPQETQYF. The CDR3 DNA follows: TGTGCCAGCAGCTTGGGGGTACAGCCCCAAGAGACCCAGTACTTC.

The chain recombines TRBV10-3 with TRBJ2-1; D possibly corresponds to TRBD1 (7 bases). This CDR3 has 14 amino acids. Germline CDR1 is ENHRY and CDR2 is SYGVKD. Trimming shortened V by 0 bases and J by 11 bases, and 14 bases separated the two germline ends. The CDR3 protein is CAISESRERGQQFF. CDR3 sequence (DNA): TGTGCCATCAGTGAGTCTCGGGAGAGGGGGCAGCAGTTCTTC.

The J gene is TRBJ2-5, the V gene TRBV7-3, with 13 bases identical to TRBD2. The CDR3 has 15 residues. Per germline, CDR1 SGHTA and CDR2 FQGTGA. V lost 5 bases and J lost 5; bases outside the gene matches: 5. The CDR3, as DNA: TGTGCCAGCAGCCCGACTAGCGGGGGGACCGAGACCCAGTACTTC. Amino acids: CASSPTSGGTETQYF.

V gene TRBV4-2 combines with J gene TRBJ2-1; 9 bases align to TRBD2. This CDR3 contains 16 residues. The junction had 8 bases not matched to a gene; V was cut back by 4 bases and J by 4 bases. In germline, CDR1 is LGHNA, CDR2 YNFKEQ. The CDR3 spells CASSPSGENPYNEQFF. CDR3 nucleotide sequence: TGTGCCAGCAGCCCTAGCGGGGAAAACCCATACAATGAGCAGTTCTTC.